The 14 T cell receptor beta chains given below trace back to one sample, sequenced in a study of blood T cell repertoires in COVID-19 (TCRdb year 2020). The library relied on the immunoSEQ multiplex PCR assay. Imported from immuneACCESS, the table was reduced by TCRdb to in-frame sequences with V and J called. These copies leave out some clones; in studies compared against another copy, an unresolved V gene accounts for under half, and the cause of the remainder is not known. In this sample the table shows fewer than 200,000 clones, 84% of which occur a single time. The leading ten clones occupy approximately 12% of the sample. Specimen: PBMCs or T cells enriched from blood (not recorded which). These receptors were collected from a man aged 45 to 65 who had recovered from COVID-19.

This clone showed up just once. The chain combines TRBV2 with TRBJ2-5, with 10 bases identical to TRBD1. Germline trimming cut 6 bases from V and 5 bases from J; bases unmatched to any gene: 9. Per germline, CDR1 SNHLY and CDR2 FYNNEI. This CDR3 spans 15 amino acids. CDR3 DNA: TGTGCCAGCAGAGTTAGACAGGGGGCGAGGGAGACCCAGTACTTC. Its translation: CASRVRQGARETQYF.

Only one count was recorded for this clone. The chain uses TRBV3-1 (or the pseudogene TRBV3-2) and TRBJ1-6; D is unclear. Trimming shortened V by 1 base and J by 12 bases, and 13 bases separated the two germline ends. The CDR3 spans 14 residues. Germline CDR1 and CDR2: LGHDT and YNNKEL (reference sequence). The CDR3 reads CASSQVRVLLPLHF. CDR3 sequence (DNA): TGTGCCAGCAGCCAAGTGAGGGTTCTGTTACCCCTCCACTTT.

This chain connects TRBV24-1 to TRBJ1-2, with TRBD1 matching 8 bases. This CDR3 contains 12 residues. Trimming removed 10 bases from V and 5 bases from J; junction bases left unmatched: 5. Germline V CDR1 and CDR2: KGHDR, SFDVKD. The CDR3 sequence: CATPGQEYGYTF. The CDR3 region has the DNA TGTGCCACACCGGGACAGGAGTATGGCTACACCTTC.

Comment on this clone: The sample contains more than one DNA sequence encoding this CDR3. The V and J genes are TRBV5-1 and TRBJ2-7, with 7 positions matching TRBD1. This CDR3 is 12 amino acids long. V was pared by 4 bases and J by 3 bases, with 1 base of the junction left unmatched. The germline V gene encodes CDR1 SGHRS and CDR2 YFSETQ. CDR3 sequence: CASSRDSYEQYF. In DNA form, the CDR3 reads TGCGCCAGCAGCCGGGACAGCTACGAGCAGTACTTC.

The chain is built from TRBV7-9 and TRBJ2-3; the match to TRBD1 covers 9 bases. V shed 1 base, J shed 5 bases, and the junction held 4 bases outside the gene matches. There are 15 residues in the CDR3. Germline CDR1 and CDR2: SEHNR and FQNEAQ (reference sequence). The chain's CDR3 is CASSLDGTGIDTQYF. Written as DNA, the CDR3 is TGTGCCAGCAGCTTAGATGGGACAGGGATAGATACGCAGTATTTT.

This clone was seen once. The chain recombines TRBV5-1 with TRBJ1-5, with 7 positions matching TRBD1. V shed 3 bases, J shed 2 bases, and the junction held 2 bases outside the gene matches. This CDR3 spans 14 amino acids. Germline CDR1 reads SGHRS; CDR2 reads YFSETQ. The CDR3 DNA sequence: TGCGCCAGCAGCTGGGACAGCCGCAATCAGCCCCAGCATTTT. Residues: CASSWDSRNQPQHF.

The V gene is TRBV5-5, the J gene TRBJ2-5; the D is unclear. In germline, CDR1 is SGHKS, CDR2 YYEKEE (reference sequence). V gave up 3 bases and J gave up 1 base, with 10 bases separating them. The CDR3 length is 14 residues. The CDR3 protein is CASSSSRRQETQYF. In DNA, the CDR3 is TGTGCCAGCAGCTCTTCCAGGCGCCAAGAGACCCAGTACTTC.

The sample holds one count of this clone. This chain uses TRBV5-1 with TRBJ2-7; D possibly corresponds to TRBD1 (5 bases). The CDR3 has 15 amino acids. Germline-derived CDR1 and CDR2 are SGHRS and YFSETQ. V lost 4 bases and J 6 bases, leaving 20 bases between the germline ends. The DNA of the CDR3 is TGCGCCAGCAGCGATCCACAATCCAGGGTGCCCGAGCAGTACTTC. Translating it yields CASSDPQSRVPEQYF.

The CDR3 spells CATSRQEGPNYGYTF. The CDR3 DNA reads as TGTGCCACCAGCAGGCAGGAGGGCCCTAACTATGGCTACACCTTC. The V and J genes are TRBV15 and TRBJ1-2; D uncertain. Between the trimmed V and J ends, which lost 3 bases and 0 bases, there was a span of 11 bases. Germline V gene sequence: CDR1 LNHNV, CDR2 YYDKDF (reference sequence). The CDR3 length is 15 residues.

The rearrangement joins TRBV24-1 to TRBJ2-1; TRBD2 is a possible D gene (5 bases). The CDR3 consists of 14 residues. V dropped 8 bases and J dropped 5 bases, with 15 bases sitting between them. The germline V gene encodes CDR1 KGHDR and CDR2 SFDVKD. The CDR3 reads CATNPATGNNEQFF. The DNA for the CDR3 is TGTGCCACCAACCCGGCGACGGGGAACAATGAGCAGTTCTTC.

The chain joins TRBV7-9 to TRBJ2-2, with D maybe TRBD2 (6 bases). The CDR3 sequence is 19 residues long. Trimming shortened V by 4 bases and J by 6 bases, and 27 bases separated the two germline ends. In germline, CDR1 is SEHNR, CDR2 FQNEAQ (reference sequence). The CDR3 sequence: CASSSLWRRGISPAGELFF. DNA for the CDR3: TGTGCCAGCAGCTCCCTATGGCGACGGGGGATATCCCCAGCCGGGGAGCTGTTTTTT.

J is TRBJ2-7 and V is TRBV12-2; the table gives TRBD2 as D, unverified against the DNA. TRBV12-2 is described as a pseudogene. There are 16 residues in the CDR3. The CDR3 protein is CASRTVPGLVYGEQYF. CDR3 sequence (DNA): TGTGCAAGTCGCACTGTGCCGGGACTAGTCTACGGCGAGCAGTACTTC.

Ten or more counts support this clone. The V and J genes are TRBV5-1 and TRBJ2-1; a possible D gene is TRBD2 (6 bases). CDR1 SGHRS and CDR2 YFSETQ come from the germline V gene. This CDR3 has 19 amino acids. Trimming shortened V by 0 bases and J by 0 bases, and 19 bases separated the two germline ends. The CDR3 sequence: CASSLALATMRASYNEQFF. The CDR3 nucleotides are TGCGCCAGCAGCTTGGCCCTAGCGACCATGCGAGCCTCCTACAATGAGCAGTTCTTC.

The chain joins TRBV25-1 to TRBJ2-3; D ambiguous. This CDR3 is built from 13 residues. Deletions cut 6 bases from V and 1 base from J, with 8 bases between. Germline CDR1 MGHDK, CDR2 SYGVNS. The CDR3 DNA reads as TGTGCCAGCAGGCCCAGCGGCACAGATACGCAGTATTTT. The encoded protein is CASRPSGTDTQYF.